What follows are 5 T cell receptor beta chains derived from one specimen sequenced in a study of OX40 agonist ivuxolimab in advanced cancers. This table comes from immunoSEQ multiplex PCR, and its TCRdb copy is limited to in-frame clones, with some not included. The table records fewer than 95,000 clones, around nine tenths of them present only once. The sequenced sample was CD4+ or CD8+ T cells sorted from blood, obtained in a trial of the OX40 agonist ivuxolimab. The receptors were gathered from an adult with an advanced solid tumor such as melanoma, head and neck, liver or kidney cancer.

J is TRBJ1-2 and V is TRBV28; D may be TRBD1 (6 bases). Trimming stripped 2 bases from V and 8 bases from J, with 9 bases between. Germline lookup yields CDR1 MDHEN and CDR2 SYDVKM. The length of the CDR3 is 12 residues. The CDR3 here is CASSLQDSGYTF. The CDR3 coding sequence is TGTGCCAGCAGTTTACAGGACAGCGGCTACACCTTC.

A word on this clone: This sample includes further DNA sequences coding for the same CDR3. The CDR3 loop reads CAWSLSSYEQYF. CDR3 coding DNA: TGTGCCTGGAGCCTCAGCTCCTACGAGCAGTACTTC. This chain uses TRBV30 with TRBJ2-7; no firm D call. The CDR3 length is 12 residues. The V end was cut by 3 bases, the J end by 0 bases, with 6 bases between. The germline V gene has CDR1 GTSNPN and CDR2 SVGIG (reference sequence).

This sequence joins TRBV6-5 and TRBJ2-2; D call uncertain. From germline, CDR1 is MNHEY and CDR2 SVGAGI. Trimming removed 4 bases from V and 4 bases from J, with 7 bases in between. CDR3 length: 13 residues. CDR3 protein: CASSSMSTGELFF. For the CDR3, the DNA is TGTGCCAGCAGTTCCATGAGCACCGGGGAGCTGTTTTTT.

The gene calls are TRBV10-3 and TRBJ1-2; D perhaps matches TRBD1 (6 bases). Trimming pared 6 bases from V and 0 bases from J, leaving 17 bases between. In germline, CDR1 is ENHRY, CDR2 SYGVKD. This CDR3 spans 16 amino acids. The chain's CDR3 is CAIREHTGYTNYGYTF. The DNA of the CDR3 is TGTGCCATCAGGGAACATACAGGGTATACTAACTATGGCTACACCTTC.

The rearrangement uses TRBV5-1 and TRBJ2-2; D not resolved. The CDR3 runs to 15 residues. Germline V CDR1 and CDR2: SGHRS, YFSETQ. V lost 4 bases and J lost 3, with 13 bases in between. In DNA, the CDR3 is TGCGCCAGCAGCCGAACCTCGGTGGACACCGGGGAGCTGTTTTTT. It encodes CASSRTSVDTGELFF.